These 13 T cell receptor beta chains share one sample of origin, sequenced in a study of shared clonotypes between healthy human individuals (TCRdb year 2020). Library preparation was by the immunoSEQ multiplex PCR assay. Drawn from immuneACCESS, this table holds only the in-frame rearrangements with V and J called that TCRdb kept. Clones are partly lost; checked studies trace under half to an unresolved V gene and leave the rest unexplained. This sample lists a few million clones; just over 90% were detected once. The ten largest account for more than 0.12% of the sample. What was sequenced was naive CD4+ T cells sorted from blood. What this sample's cell subset or site label stands for: CD45RA+ positively selected. Receptors originate from a man aged 18 to 30 in good health.

This chain links TRBV7-9 with TRBJ2-2, with D hard to call. CDR3 length equals 14 residues. The germline V and J ends were trimmed by 3 bases and 2 bases, with 7 bases remaining between them. Germline CDR1 SEHNR, CDR2 FQNEAQ (reference sequence). CDR3 nucleotides: TGTGCCAGCAGCTTGGAGTCAAACACCGGGGAGCTGTTTTTT. This sequence encodes CASSLESNTGELFF.

The chain uses TRBV10-1 and TRBJ1-2; perhaps TRBD1 as D (5 bases). Trimming cost V 0 bases and J 8 bases, with 10 bases left between them. The CDR3 loop spans 13 amino acids. In germline, CDR1 is WNHNN, CDR2 SYGVQD (reference sequence). Here the CDR3 reads CASSESASGGYTF. The CDR3 coding sequence is TGCGCCAGCAGTGAGTCAGCGTCAGGGGGCTACACCTTC.

This clone appeared once. The chain carries TRBV4-1 and TRBJ2-2; D not resolved. V shed 2 bases and J shed 4 bases, with 8 bases lying between them. This CDR3 is 14 amino acids long. From germline, CDR1 is MGHRA and CDR2 YSYEKL. CDR3 bases: TGCGCCAGCAGCCAACTGCCACTCACCGGGGAGCTGTTTTTT. Its protein product is CASSQLPLTGELFF.

A note on this clone: Other DNA sequences from this sample encode an identical CDR3 as well. V and J are TRBV19 and TRBJ2-3; D not certain. There are 13 residues in the CDR3. V was trimmed by 1 base and J by 1 base, leaving 3 bases between them. Germline CDR1 reads LNHDA; CDR2 reads SQIVND (reference sequence). In DNA form, the CDR3 reads TGTGCCAGTAGTATAGCAGGCACAGATACGCAGTATTTT. Amino acid sequence: CASSIAGTDTQYF. Variable domain in full (rest from reference TRBV19 and TRBJ2-3): DGGITQSPKYLFRKEGQNVTLSCEQNLNHDAMYWYRQDPGQGLRLIYYSQIVNDFQKGDIAEGYSVSREKKESFPLTVTSAQKNPTAFYLCASSIAGTDTQYFGPGTRLTVL.

This rearrangement joins TRBV19 to TRBJ1-1; no firm D call. CDR1 is LNHDA, CDR2 SQIVND, per germline (reference sequence). The V end was cut by 5 bases, the J end by 5 bases, with 12 bases between. This CDR3 region has 13 residues. The chain's CDR3 is CASSVNRVTEAFF. CDR3 nucleotide sequence: TGTGCCAGTAGTGTCAATAGGGTAACTGAAGCTTTCTTT. Supplemented by reference TRBV19 and TRBJ1-1, the full variable domain reads DGGITQSPKYLFRKEGQNVTLSCEQNLNHDAMYWYRQDPGQGLRLIYYSQIVNDFQKGDIAEGYSVSREKKESFPLTVTSAQKNPTAFYLCASSVNRVTEAFFGQGTRLTVV.

The table lists this clone with a count of one. This sequence joins TRBV15 and TRBJ2-1, with TRBD2 as a possible D gene (6 bases). There are 19 residues in the CDR3. V shed 0 bases and J shed 4 bases, with 22 bases lying between them. Germline values: CDR1 LNHNV, CDR2 YYDKDF (reference sequence). CDR3 nucleotides: TGTGCCACCAGCAGAGACTCGGGACCGGGGGTGGGAGCTTACAATGAGCAGTTCTTC. Encoded protein: CATSRDSGPGVGAYNEQFF. Supplemented by reference TRBV15 and TRBJ2-1, the full variable domain reads DAMVIQNPRYQVTQFGKPVTLSCSQTLNHNVMYWYQQKSSQAPKLLFHYYDKDFNNEADTPDNFQSRRPNTSFCFLDIRSPGLGDTAMYLCATSRDSGPGVGAYNEQFFGPGTRLTVL.

The chain links TRBV6-5 to TRBJ2-1; 9 bases agree with TRBD1. The trim removed 5 bases at V and 9 bases at J, leaving 11 bases unmatched. Germline V gene lookup returns CDR1 MNHEY and CDR2 SVGAGI. CDR3 length equals 15 residues. The CDR3 here is CASSRLTGGEFEQFF. The CDR3, as DNA: TGTGCCAGCAGTCGCCTAACAGGGGGCGAATTTGAGCAGTTCTTC.

The chain employs TRBV4-3 and TRBJ1-1, with unresolved D. Looked up from germline, CDR1 is LGHNA and CDR2 is YSLEER. This CDR3 spans 14 amino acids. Between the trimmed V and J ends, which lost 4 bases and 7 bases, there was a span of 16 bases. The CDR3 loop is CASSRRVLEGEAFF. In DNA form, the CDR3 reads TGCGCCAGCAGCCGTCGCGTCCTCGAAGGTGAAGCTTTCTTT.

This rearrangement joins TRBV7-8 to TRBJ2-1; 10 bases match TRBD1. Trimming cost V 1 base and J 5 bases; bases outside gene matches: 2. In germline, CDR1 is SGHVS, CDR2 FQNEAQ. The CDR3 sequence is 15 residues long. CDR3 amino acids: CASSLVGTGDNEQFF. Written as DNA, the CDR3 is TGTGCCAGCAGCTTAGTCGGGACAGGGGACAATGAGCAGTTCTTC.

The J gene is TRBJ2-6, the V gene TRBV7-3; 7 positions match TRBD1. Germline V gives CDR1 SGHTA, CDR2 FQGTGA. The CDR3 is 17 amino acids. V dropped 5 bases and J dropped 0; count of bases not matched to a gene: 7. This CDR3 reads CASSAKGASSGANVLTF. CDR3 coding DNA: TGTGCCAGCAGCGCCAAGGGGGCTAGCTCTGGGGCCAACGTCCTGACTTTC.

Comment on this clone: The sample holds other DNA sequences that translate to the same CDR3. The CDR3 here is CASSRGTSGANVLTF. CDR3 bases: TGTGCCAGCAGCCGCGGGACTTCTGGGGCCAACGTCCTGACTTTC. The V and J genes are TRBV6-5 and TRBJ2-6; the D gene is possibly TRBD2 (6 bases). Trimming took 6 bases from V and 1 from J, leaving 10 bases between them. The V gene's germline CDR1 is MNHEY and CDR2 SVGAGI. The CDR3 is made up of 15 amino acids.

V and J are TRBV5-1 and TRBJ2-1; D may be TRBD2 (6 bases). Per germline, CDR1 SGHRS and CDR2 YFSETQ. The germline V and J ends were trimmed by 5 bases and 5 bases, with 11 bases remaining between them. This CDR3 is 13 amino acids long. CDR3 residues: CASRGGDNNEQFF. In nucleotides, the CDR3 is TGCGCCAGCAGGGGAGGAGATAACAATGAGCAGTTCTTC.

The CDR3 DNA reads TGTGCCAGCAGTTCCCGTTCGGCAGGGTCGACTGAAGCTTTCTTT. It translates to CASSSRSAGSTEAFF. V usage is TRBV6-5 and J usage is TRBJ1-1; tentative D call: TRBD1 (5 bases). V lost 4 bases and J 5 bases, leaving 17 bases between the germline ends. This CDR3 comprises 15 residues. CDR1 and CDR2 from the germline V gene are MNHEY and SVGAGI.